The T cell receptor beta chain described here comes from a study of blood T cells in healthy people across ages. Primed by a sample-barcoded 5' primer and a J-beta primer mix, a second PCR proceeded for roughly 6 to 12 cycles. MiXCR was run by TCRdb on the 5' RACE reads, yielding one entry per CDR3 protein. The data show about a million distinct CDR3 sequences, roughly 47% seen once. The CDR3 has 15 amino acids. The V gene's germline CDR1 is LGHDT and CDR2 YNNKEL (reference sequence). V dropped 4 bases and J dropped 3 bases, with 15 bases sitting between them. The receptor was derived from an older woman in good health. Sequences were obtained from blood. This chain links TRBV3-1 with TRBJ2-5; D is perhaps TRBD1 or TRBD2 (5 bases each). The CDR3 region has the DNA TGTGCCAGCAGCCCTTTCCGGGACGGGAAAGAGACCCAGTACTTC. Amino acids: CASSPFRDGKETQYF.